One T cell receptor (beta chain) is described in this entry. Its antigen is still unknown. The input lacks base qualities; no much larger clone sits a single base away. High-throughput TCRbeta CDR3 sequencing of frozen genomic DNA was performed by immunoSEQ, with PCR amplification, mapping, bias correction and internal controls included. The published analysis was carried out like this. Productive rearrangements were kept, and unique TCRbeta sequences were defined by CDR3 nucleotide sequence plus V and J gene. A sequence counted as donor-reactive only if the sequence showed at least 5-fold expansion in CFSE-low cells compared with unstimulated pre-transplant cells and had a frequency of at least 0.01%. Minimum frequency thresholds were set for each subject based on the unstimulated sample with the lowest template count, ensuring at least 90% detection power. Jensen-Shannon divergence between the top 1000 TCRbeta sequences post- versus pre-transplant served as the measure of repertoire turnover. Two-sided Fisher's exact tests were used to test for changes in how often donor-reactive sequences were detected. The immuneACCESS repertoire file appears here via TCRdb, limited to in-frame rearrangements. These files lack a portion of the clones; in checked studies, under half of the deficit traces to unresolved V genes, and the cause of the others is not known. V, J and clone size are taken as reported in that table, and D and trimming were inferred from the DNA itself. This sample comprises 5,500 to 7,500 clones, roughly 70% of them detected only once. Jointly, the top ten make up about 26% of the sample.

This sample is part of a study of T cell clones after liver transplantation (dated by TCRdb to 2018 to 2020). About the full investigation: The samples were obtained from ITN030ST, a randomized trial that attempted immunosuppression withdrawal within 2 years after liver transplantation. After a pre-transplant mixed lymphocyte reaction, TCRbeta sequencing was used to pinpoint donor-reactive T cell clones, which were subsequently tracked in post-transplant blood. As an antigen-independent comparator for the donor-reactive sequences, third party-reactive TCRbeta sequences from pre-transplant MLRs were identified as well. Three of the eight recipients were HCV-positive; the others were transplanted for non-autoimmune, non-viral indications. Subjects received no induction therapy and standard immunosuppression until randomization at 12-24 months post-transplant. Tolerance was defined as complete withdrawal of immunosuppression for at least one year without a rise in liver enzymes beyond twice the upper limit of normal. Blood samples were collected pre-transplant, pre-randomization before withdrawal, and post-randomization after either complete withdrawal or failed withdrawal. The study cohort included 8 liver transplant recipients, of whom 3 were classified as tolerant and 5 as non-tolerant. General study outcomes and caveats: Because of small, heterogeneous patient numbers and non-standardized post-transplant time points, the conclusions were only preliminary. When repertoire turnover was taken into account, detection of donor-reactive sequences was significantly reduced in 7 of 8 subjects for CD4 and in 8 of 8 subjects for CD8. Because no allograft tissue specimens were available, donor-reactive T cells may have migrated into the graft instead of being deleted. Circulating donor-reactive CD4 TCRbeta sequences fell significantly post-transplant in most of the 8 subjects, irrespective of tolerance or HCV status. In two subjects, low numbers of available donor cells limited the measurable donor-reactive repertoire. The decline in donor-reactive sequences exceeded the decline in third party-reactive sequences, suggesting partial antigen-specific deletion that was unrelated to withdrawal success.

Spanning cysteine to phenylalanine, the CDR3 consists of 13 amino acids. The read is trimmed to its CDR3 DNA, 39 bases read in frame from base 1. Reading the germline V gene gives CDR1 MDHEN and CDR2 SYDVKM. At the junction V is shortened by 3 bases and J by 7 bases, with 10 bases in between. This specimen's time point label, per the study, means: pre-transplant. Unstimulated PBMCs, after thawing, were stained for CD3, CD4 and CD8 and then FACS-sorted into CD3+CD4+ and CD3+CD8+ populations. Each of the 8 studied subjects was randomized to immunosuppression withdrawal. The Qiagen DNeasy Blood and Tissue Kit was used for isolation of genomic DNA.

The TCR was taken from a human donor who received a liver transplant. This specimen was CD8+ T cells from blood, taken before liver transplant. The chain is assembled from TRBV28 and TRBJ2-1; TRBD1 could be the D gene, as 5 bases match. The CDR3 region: CASSFRQWNEQFF. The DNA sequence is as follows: TGTGCCAGCAGTTTCAGACAGTGGAATGAGCAGTTCTTC.